The 12 T cell receptor beta chains given below trace back to one sample, sequenced in a study of siplizumab effects on memory and regulatory T cells. The protocol was immunoSEQ multiplex PCR, while the TCRdb copy is restricted to in-frame clones and leaves out a portion. The data show tens of thousands of clones, about 89% seen once. The sequenced material came from CD8+ T cells sorted from blood. Source of these receptors: a human donor in good health.

The rearrangement links TRBV5-6 to TRBJ2-1; tentative D call: TRBD1 (5 bases). Looked up from germline, CDR1 is SGHDT and CDR2 is YYEEEE. V was shortened by 6 bases and J by 3 bases, with 10 bases between the two germline ends. CDR3 length: 13 residues. CDR3 in amino acids: CASTQTDYNEQFF. The DNA for the CDR3 is TGTGCCAGCACCCAGACAGACTACAATGAGCAGTTCTTC.

This rearrangement joins TRBV5-5 to TRBJ2-2, with D maybe TRBD2 (5 bases). V was trimmed by 2 bases and J by 0 bases, leaving 8 bases between them. The germline V gene encodes CDR1 SGHKS and CDR2 YYEKEE (reference sequence). The CDR3 extends over 15 amino acids. The CDR3 nucleotides read TGTGCCAGCAGCTTTGGACTCGCGAACACCGGGGAGCTGTTTTTT. This gives the protein CASSFGLANTGELFF. Full variable domain (rest looked up from reference TRBV5-5 and TRBJ2-2): DAGVTQSPTHLIKTRGQQVTLRCSPISGHKSVSWYQQVLGQGPQFIFQYYEKEERGRGNFPDRFSARQFPNYSSELNVNALLLGDSALYLCASSFGLANTGELFFGEGSRLTVL.

The gene calls are TRBV7-3 and TRBJ2-3, with D possibly TRBD1 on 6 matching bases. V was clipped by 5 bases and J by 2 bases, with 23 bases between them. The CDR3 runs to 18 residues. CDR1 is SGHTA, CDR2 FQGTGA, per germline. The CDR3: CASSPSGTTLSPTDTQYF. CDR3 sequence (DNA): TGTGCCAGCAGCCCCTCCGGGACAACCCTCTCGCCCACAGATACGCAGTATTTT.

The rearrangement uses TRBV7-9 and TRBJ2-3; D perhaps matches TRBD2 (6 bases). This CDR3 is 17 amino acids long. Trimming removed 4 bases at V and 0 bases at J, with 17 bases between. Per the germline V gene, CDR1 is SEHNR and CDR2 is FQNEAQ (reference sequence). CDR3 sequence (DNA): TGTGCCAGCAGCTCGTCGGAGCGGGCCTATAGCACAGATACGCAGTATTTT. It specifies CASSSSERAYSTDTQYF.

V usage is TRBV6-5 and J usage is TRBJ2-7; D tentatively reads TRBD1 or TRBD2 (5 bases each). This CDR3 is built from 14 residues. Germline V CDR1 and CDR2: MNHEY, SVGAGI. V lost 4 bases to trimming and J lost 4 bases, with 14 bases between them. CDR3 sequence: CASSLGDHFYEQYF. CDR3 DNA: TGTGCCAGCAGTTTAGGGGACCATTTTTACGAGCAGTACTTC.

Here the CDR3 DNA reads TGTGCCAGCAGCTTCGGACGGGAGGTGTATGGCTACACCTTC. Translation gives CASSFGREVYGYTF. This chain joins TRBV5-8 and TRBJ1-2; no reliable D call. The CDR3 length is 14 residues. The germline CDR1 and CDR2 sequences are SGHTS and YDEGEE. The germline V and J ends were trimmed by 2 bases and 5 bases, with 13 bases remaining between them.

The rearrangement uses TRBV7-6 and TRBJ2-7; 7 nucleotides match TRBD1. V shed 5 bases and J 3 bases; nucleotides not matched to a gene: 4. From germline, CDR1 is SGHVS and CDR2 FNYEAQ. The CDR3 is 13 residues long. The CDR3 sequence: CASSPGQFYEQYF. CDR3 DNA sequence: TGTGCCAGCAGCCCGGGACAGTTCTACGAGCAGTACTTC.

The CDR3 protein is CASSQATGGLYEQYF. CDR3 bases: TGCGCCAGCAGCCAGGCGACAGGGGGCCTCTACGAGCAGTACTTC. This chain joins TRBV4-1 and TRBJ2-7; 10 nucleotides line up with TRBD1. The CDR3 is made up of 15 amino acids. J lost 3 bases, V lost 3 bases, and 5 bases had no gene match. Germline loops: CDR1 MGHRA, CDR2 YSYEKL.

The chain has TRBV19 and TRBJ2-7; 7 nucleotides agree with TRBD2. CDR1 is LNHDA and CDR2 is SQIVND in the germline V gene (reference sequence). V gave up 5 bases and J gave up 0 bases; unmatched junction bases: 7. This CDR3 has 15 amino acids. CDR3 sequence reads: CASSPASGSSYEQYF. CDR3 DNA sequence: TGTGCCAGTAGTCCGGCTAGCGGAAGCTCCTACGAGCAGTACTTC.

The chain couples TRBV6-1 to TRBJ2-7, with 15 bases fitting TRBD2. Germline lookup yields CDR1 MNHNS and CDR2 SASEGT. CDR3 length: 16 residues. Trimming at V came to 4 bases and at J to 3 bases, leaving 4 bases not matched to a gene. This chain's CDR3 is CASSAPGLAGGYEQYF. CDR3 sequence (DNA): TGTGCCAGCAGTGCTCCGGGACTAGCGGGGGGCTACGAGCAGTACTTC.

V gene TRBV10-1 combines with J gene TRBJ2-2; unclear D gene. There are 14 residues in the CDR3. Germline loops: CDR1 WNHNN, CDR2 SYGVQD (reference sequence). V lost 2 bases and J lost 4, with 8 bases in between. This CDR3 is CASSEGWSTGELFF. The DNA for the CDR3 is TGCGCCAGCAGTGAGGGTTGGAGCACCGGGGAGCTGTTTTTT.

This chain links TRBV7-2 with TRBJ1-2, with 9 positions matching TRBD1. The germline gives CDR1 SGHTA, CDR2 FQGNSA. The length of the CDR3 is 14 residues. V shed 11 bases and J 0 bases; nucleotides not matched to a gene: 7. The CDR3 nucleotides are TGTGCCGCTCTGGGACAGGGCTCTAACTATGGCTACACCTTC. As protein: CAALGQGSNYGYTF.